The rows below give T cell receptor beta chains drawn from one sample of a study of beta chain features in type 1 diabetes. TCRdb's table, derived via immunoSEQ multiplex PCR, lists solely in-frame clones and lacks some. Of 300,000 to 350,000 clones in the sample, approximately 12% are singletons; the top ten hold roughly 0.016%. Sample: naive CD4+ T cells from blood. The receptors were sampled from a woman aged 18-29 years with type 1 diabetes. CDR3s include the opening cysteine and the closing phenylalanine or tryptophan. A D gene is named only where the DNA matches it firmly. Some rows have no size entry. The others give once, few or many, or a class for an expanded clone.

16	TRBV4-1	-	TRBD1	TRBJ1-2	TGCGCCAGCAGCCAAGGAAGGGGACAGGGTTCTCGGGGCTACACCTTC	CASSQGRGQGSRGYTF
16	TRBV7-2	few	-	TRBJ1-1	TGTGCCAGCAGCTTAAACTCACAGATATTGAACACTGAAGCTTTCTTT	CASSLNSQILNTEAFF
15	TRBV7-2	few	-	TRBJ2-7	TGTGCCAGCAGCGTAGCAAGACTAGTCGGGGCGGAGCAGTACTTC	CASSVARLVGAEQYF
15	TRBV9	-	TRBD2	TRBJ2-1	TGTGCCAGCAGCCCTACTAGCGATACCTACAATGAGCAGTTCTTC	CASSPTSDTYNEQFF
15	TRBV30	few	TRBD2	TRBJ2-1	TGTGCCTGGACCTCCGGGACTAGCGATTACAATGAGCAGTTCTTC	CAWTSGTSDYNEQFF
12	TRBV18	few	-	TRBJ2-7	TGTGCCAGCTCACGGGAGACCTACGAGCAGTACTTC	CASSRETYEQYF
13	TRBV5-4	few	TRBD2	TRBJ2-3	TGTGCCAGTAGCGGGAGCGGGGCAGATACGCAGTATTTT	CASSGSGADTQYF
17	TRBV5-1	few	TRBD2	TRBJ2-1	TGCGCCAGCAGCTTGGCCCCTAGCGGGAGCTCCTACAATGAGCAGTTCTTC	CASSLAPSGSSYNEQFF
14	TRBV28	few	-	TRBJ2-7	TGTGCCAGCAGTTTAGGCGGGTCCTTGGGGGAGCAGTACTTC	CASSLGGSLGEQYF
13	TRBV18	few	-	TRBJ1-2	TGTGCCAGCTCGCCCTACAGGGACTATGGCTACACCTTC	CASSPYRDYGYTF
13	TRBV30	few	-	TRBJ2-3	TGTGCCTGGAGTGCACGGTTCACAGATACGCAGTATTTT	CAWSARFTDTQYF
12	TRBV5-1	few	-	TRBJ1-2	TGCGCCAGCAGCTTGCTCAACGAGGGCTACACCTTC	CASSLLNEGYTF
18	TRBV9	few	-	TRBJ2-7	TGTGCCAGCAGCGTAGCTTGGAGGCGCGGGTTAGTTACCCTCGAGCAGTACTTC	CASSVAWRRGLVTLEQYF
13	TRBV29-1	few	TRBD2	TRBJ2-1	TGCAGCTCGGGACTAGCTGGTATCAATGAGCAGTTCTTC	CSSGLAGINEQFF
14	TRBV27	few	TRBD2	TRBJ2-7	TGTGCCAGCAGTTATAGCGGGATTTCCTACGAGCAGTACTTC	CASSYSGISYEQYF
17	TRBV19	-	TRBD2	TRBJ2-5	TGTGCCAGTAGTATGGACGCTCGGACTAGGCCGGGTGAGACCCAGTACTTC	CASSMDARTRPGETQYF
15	TRBV6-5	few	-	TRBJ2-5	TGTGCCAGCAGCCCCCTGGGGGGGGCCCAAGAGACCCAGTACTTC	CASSPLGGAQETQYF
14	TRBV7-3	few	-	TRBJ2-4	TGTGCCAGCAGCTTAGACAGGCTAGAGAACATTCAGTACTTC	CASSLDRLENIQYF
13	TRBV29-1	few	TRBD1	TRBJ2-1	TGCAGCGTGAGGGACAGGTTGCAGGGTGAGCAGTTCTTC	CSVRDRLQGEQFF
13	TRBV4-3	-	-	TRBJ1-2	TGCGCCAGCAGCCAAGATCATAGGAGTGGCTACACCTTC	CASSQDHRSGYTF
16	TRBV9	-	TRBD2	TRBJ2-2	TGTGCCAGCAGCGTAAGCGGGAGCAGGAACACCGGGGAGCTGTTTTTT	CASSVSGSRNTGELFF
16	TRBV27	few	-	TRBJ1-4	TGTGCCAGCAGTTTATTACCCGGGCAGGGGAATGAAAAACTGTTTTTT	CASSLLPGQGNEKLFF
15	TRBV6-6	few	-	TRBJ2-5	TGTGCCAGCAGTTACCCCGCTAGGGAGACCGGGACCCAGTACTTC	CASSYPARETGTQYF
17	TRBV4-1	few	TRBD2	TRBJ2-7	TGCGCCAGCAGCCAAGAGTTTCTAGCGGGACAACCCTACGAGCAGTACTTC	CASSQEFLAGQPYEQYF